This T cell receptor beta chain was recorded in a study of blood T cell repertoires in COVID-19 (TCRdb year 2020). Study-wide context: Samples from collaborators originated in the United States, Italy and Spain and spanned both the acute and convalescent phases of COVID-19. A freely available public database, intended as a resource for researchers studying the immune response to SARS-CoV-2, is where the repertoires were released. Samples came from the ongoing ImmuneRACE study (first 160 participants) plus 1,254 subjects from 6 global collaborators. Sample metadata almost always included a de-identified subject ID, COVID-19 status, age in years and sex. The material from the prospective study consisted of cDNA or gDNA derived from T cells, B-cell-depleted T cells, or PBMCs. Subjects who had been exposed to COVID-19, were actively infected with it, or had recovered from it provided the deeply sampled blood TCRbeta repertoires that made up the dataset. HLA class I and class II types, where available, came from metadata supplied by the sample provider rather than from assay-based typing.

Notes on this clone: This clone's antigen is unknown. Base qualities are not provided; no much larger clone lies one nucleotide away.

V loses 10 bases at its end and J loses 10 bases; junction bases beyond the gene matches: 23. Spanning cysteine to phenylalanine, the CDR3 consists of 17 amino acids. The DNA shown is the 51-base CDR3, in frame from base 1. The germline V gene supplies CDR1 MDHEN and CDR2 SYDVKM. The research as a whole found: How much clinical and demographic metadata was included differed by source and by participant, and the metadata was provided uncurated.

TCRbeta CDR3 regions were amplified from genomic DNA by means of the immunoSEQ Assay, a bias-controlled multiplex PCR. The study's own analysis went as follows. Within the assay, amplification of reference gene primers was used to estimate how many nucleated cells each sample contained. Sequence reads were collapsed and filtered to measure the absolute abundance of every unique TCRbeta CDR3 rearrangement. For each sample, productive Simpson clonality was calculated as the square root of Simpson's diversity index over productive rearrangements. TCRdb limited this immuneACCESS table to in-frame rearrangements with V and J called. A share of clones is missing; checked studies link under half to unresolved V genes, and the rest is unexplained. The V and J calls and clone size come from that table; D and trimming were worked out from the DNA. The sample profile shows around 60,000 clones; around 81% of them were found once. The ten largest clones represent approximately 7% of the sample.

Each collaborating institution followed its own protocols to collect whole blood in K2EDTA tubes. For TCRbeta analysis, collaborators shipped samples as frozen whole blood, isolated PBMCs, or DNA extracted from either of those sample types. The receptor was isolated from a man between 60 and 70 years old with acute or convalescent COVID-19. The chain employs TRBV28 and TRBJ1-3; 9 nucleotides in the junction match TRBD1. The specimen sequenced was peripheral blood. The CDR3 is CATNPRPGTGNSLTIYF. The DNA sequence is TGTGCCACCAATCCCCGTCCGGGGACAGGGAACTCTCTAACCATATATTTT. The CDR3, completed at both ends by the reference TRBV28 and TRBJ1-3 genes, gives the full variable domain DVKVTQSSRYLVKRTGEKVFLECVQDMDHENMFWYRQDPGLGLRLIYFSYDVKMKEKGDIPEGYSVSREKKERFSLILESASTNQTSMYLCATNPRPGTGNSLTIYFGEGSWLTVV.